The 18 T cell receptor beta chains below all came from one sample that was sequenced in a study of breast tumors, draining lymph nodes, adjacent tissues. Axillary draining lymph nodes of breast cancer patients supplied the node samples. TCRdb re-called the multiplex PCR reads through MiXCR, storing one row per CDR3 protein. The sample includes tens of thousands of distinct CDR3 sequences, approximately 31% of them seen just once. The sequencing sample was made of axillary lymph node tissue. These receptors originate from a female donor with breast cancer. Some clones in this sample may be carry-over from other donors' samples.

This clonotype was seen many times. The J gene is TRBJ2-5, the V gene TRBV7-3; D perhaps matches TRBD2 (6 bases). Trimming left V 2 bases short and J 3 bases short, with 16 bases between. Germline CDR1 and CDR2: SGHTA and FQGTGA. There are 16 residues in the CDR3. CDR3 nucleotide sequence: TGTGCCAGCAGCTTATTCCCCGGGAGTAAAAAAGAGACCCAGTACTTC. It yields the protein CASSLFPGSKKETQYF.

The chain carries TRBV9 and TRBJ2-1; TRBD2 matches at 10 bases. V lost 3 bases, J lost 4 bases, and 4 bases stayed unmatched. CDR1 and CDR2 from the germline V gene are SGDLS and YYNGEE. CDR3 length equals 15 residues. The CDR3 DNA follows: TGTGCCAGCAGCGCCGGGACTAGCGCTTACAATGAGCAGTTCTTC. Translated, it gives CASSAGTSAYNEQFF.

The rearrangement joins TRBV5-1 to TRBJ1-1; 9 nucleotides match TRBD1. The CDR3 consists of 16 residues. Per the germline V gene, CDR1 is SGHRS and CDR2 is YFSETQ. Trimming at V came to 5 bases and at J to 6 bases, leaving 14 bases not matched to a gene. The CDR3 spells CASRYWTGERLAEAFF. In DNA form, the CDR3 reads TGCGCCAGCAGATACTGGACAGGGGAGCGTCTCGCTGAAGCTTTCTTT.

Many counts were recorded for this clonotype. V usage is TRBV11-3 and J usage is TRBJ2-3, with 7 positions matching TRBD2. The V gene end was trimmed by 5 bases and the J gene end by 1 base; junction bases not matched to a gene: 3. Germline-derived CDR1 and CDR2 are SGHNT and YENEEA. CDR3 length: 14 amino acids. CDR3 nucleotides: TGTGCCAGCAGCGGGAGGGCGGGCACAGATACGCAGTATTTT. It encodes CASSGRAGTDTQYF.

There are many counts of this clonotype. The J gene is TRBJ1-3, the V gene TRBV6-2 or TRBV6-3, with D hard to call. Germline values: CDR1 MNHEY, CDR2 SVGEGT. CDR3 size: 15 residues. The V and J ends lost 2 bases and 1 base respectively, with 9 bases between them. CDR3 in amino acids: CASSYGGTSGNTIYF. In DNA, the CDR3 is TGTGCCAGCAGTTACGGCGGAACGTCTGGAAACACCATATATTTT.

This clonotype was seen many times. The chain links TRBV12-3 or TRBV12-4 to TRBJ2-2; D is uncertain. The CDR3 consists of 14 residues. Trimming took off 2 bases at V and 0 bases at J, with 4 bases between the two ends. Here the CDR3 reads CASSLPPNTGELFF. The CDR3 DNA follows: TGTGCCAGCAGTTTACCCCCGAACACCGGGGAGCTGTTTTTT.

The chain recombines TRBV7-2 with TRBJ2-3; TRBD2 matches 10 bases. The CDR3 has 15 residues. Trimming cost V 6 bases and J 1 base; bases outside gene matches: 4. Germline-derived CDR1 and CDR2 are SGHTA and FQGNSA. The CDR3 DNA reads TGTGCCAGCAGACGTAGCGGGGGGCGCACAGATACGCAGTATTTT. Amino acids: CASRRSGGRTDTQYF.

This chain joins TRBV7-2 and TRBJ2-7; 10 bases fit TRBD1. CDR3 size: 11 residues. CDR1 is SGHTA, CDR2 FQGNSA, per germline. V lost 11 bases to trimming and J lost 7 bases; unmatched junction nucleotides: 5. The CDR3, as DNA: TGTGCCGCCGGGACAGGGGTTGAGCAGTACTTC. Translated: CAAGTGVEQYF.

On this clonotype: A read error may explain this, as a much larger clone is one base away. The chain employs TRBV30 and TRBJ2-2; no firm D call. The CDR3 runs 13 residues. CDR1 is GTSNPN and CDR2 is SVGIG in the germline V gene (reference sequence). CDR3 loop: CARSVRSGGELFF. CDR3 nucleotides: TGTGCCCGGAGTGTACGAAGTGGCGGGGAGCTGTTTTTT.

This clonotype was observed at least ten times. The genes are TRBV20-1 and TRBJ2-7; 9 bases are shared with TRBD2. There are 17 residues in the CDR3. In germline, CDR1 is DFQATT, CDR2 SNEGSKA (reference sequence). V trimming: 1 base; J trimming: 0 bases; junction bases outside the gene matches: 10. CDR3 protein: CSARGFSGRVYSYEQYF. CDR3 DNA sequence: TGCAGTGCTAGAGGATTTAGCGGGAGAGTGTACTCCTACGAGCAGTACTTC.

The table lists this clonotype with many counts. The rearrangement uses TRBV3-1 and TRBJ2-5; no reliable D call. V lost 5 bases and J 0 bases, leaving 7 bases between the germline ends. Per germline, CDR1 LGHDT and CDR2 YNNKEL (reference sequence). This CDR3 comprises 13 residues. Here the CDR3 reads CASSGSDQETQYF. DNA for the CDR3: TGTGCCAGCAGCGGGTCGGACCAAGAGACCCAGTACTTC.

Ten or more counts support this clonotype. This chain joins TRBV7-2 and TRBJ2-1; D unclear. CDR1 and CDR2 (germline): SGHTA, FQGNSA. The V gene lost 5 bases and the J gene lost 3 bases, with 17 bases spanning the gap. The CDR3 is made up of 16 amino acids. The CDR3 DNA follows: TGTGCCAGCAGCCCGGCTGGCGGCGAGGTCTACAATGAGCAGTTCTTC. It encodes CASSPAGGEVYNEQFF.

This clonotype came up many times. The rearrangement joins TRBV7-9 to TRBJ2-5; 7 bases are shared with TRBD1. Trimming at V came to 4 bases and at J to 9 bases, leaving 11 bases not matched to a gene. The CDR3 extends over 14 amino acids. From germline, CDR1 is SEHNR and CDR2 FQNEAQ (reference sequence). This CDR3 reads CASSSTLDRAAQYF. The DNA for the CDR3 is TGTGCCAGCAGCTCCACCCTAGACAGGGCGGCCCAGTACTTC.

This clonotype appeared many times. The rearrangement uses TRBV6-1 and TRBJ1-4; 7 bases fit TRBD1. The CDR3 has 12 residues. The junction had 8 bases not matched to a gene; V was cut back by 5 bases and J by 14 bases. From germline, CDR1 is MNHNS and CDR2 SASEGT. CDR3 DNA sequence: TGTGCCAGCAGTCTGGACAGGTGGGGGCTGTTTTTT. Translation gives CASSLDRWGLFF.

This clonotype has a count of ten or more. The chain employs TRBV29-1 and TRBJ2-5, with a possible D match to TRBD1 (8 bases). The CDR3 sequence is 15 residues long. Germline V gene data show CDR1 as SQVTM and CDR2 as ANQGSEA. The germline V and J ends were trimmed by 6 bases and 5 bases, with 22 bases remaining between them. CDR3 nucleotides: TGCAGCGTCAGGGGGGGGAACAGGGGGGGTGAGACCCAGTACTTC. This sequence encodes CSVRGGNRGGETQYF.

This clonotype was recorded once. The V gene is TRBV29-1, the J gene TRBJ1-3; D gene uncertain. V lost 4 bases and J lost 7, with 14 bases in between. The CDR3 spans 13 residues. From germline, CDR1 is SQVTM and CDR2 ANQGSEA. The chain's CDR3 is CSVAVTGGNTIYF. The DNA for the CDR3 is TGCAGCGTTGCGGTGACCGGTGGTAACACCATATATTTT.

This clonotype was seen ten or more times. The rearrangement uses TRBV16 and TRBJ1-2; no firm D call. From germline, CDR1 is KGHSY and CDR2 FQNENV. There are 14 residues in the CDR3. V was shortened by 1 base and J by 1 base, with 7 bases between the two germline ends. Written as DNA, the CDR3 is TGTGCCAGCAGCCAATTTTCGCTTAACTATGGCTACACCTTC. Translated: CASSQFSLNYGYTF. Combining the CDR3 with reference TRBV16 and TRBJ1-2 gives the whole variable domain GEEVAQTPKHLVRGEGQKAKLYCAPIKGHSYVFWYQQVLKNEFKFLISFQNENVFDETGMPKERFSAKCLPNSPCSLEIQATKLEDSAVYFCASSQFSLNYGYTFGSGTRLTVV.

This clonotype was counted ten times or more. The CDR3 DNA sequence: TGTGCCAGCAGCGAGGCTTCAGGGGTTAACTATGGCTACACCTTC. This translates into CASSEASGVNYGYTF. This chain connects TRBV5-5 to TRBJ1-2; a possible D gene is TRBD1 (6 bases). Germline V gene sequence: CDR1 SGHKS, CDR2 YYEKEE (reference sequence). The V end was cut by 4 bases, the J end by 1 base, with 14 bases between. The CDR3 length is 15 residues.